A single sample gave rise to the 18 T cell receptor beta chains below, sequenced in a study of T cell responses to AZD1222 COVID-19 vaccine. The method was immunoSEQ multiplex PCR; TCRdb's version includes in-frame clones alone and lacks a portion of them. The data show some 130,000 clones, 70% to 90% seen once. This specimen was peripheral blood, taken on day 0 of AZD1222 vaccination. Receptor source: an adult in good health.

The chain links TRBV5-1 to TRBJ1-1, with D perhaps matching TRBD1 (5 bases). The germline gives CDR1 SGHRS, CDR2 YFSETQ. V was shortened by 3 bases and J by 0 bases, with 12 bases between the two germline ends. The CDR3 is made up of 15 amino acids. This chain's CDR3 is CASSSGHGMNTEAFF. CDR3 bases: TGCGCCAGCAGCTCCGGACACGGCATGAACACTGAAGCTTTCTTT.

The chain joins TRBV18 to TRBJ2-5; 7 bases match TRBD2. V was clipped by 1 base and J by 1 base; unmatched bases: 0. Per the germline V gene, CDR1 is KGHSH and CDR2 is LQKENI. This CDR3 contains 14 residues. CDR3 sequence reads: CASSPRTSQETQYF. In nucleotides, the CDR3 is TGTGCCAGCTCACCACGGACTAGCCAAGAGACCCAGTACTTC.

CDR3 bases: TGTGCCTGGAGTAAACTTGCCTCACAAGAGACCCAGTACTTC. Its protein product is CAWSKLASQETQYF. The chain uses TRBV30 and TRBJ2-5; the D is unclear. Per germline, CDR1 GTSNPN and CDR2 SVGIG (reference sequence). The V end lost 2 bases, the J end lost 2 bases, and 12 bases lay between the germline ends. There are 14 residues in the CDR3.

The V gene is TRBV6-2 or TRBV6-3, the J gene TRBJ2-3; 7 bases map to TRBD2. This CDR3 has 16 residues. Trimming removed 6 bases from V and 2 bases from J; junction bases left unmatched: 11. Germline V gene data show CDR1 as MNHEY and CDR2 as SVGEGT. This CDR3 reads CASSAAAGDPTDTQYF. CDR3 sequence (DNA): TGTGCCAGCAGCGCCGCGGCGGGAGACCCCACAGATACGCAGTATTTT.

The rearrangement uses TRBV10-1 and TRBJ1-1; TRBD1 might be the D (6 bases). The V gene's germline CDR1 is WNHNN and CDR2 SYGVQD (reference sequence). This CDR3 has 14 amino acids. V was pared by 3 bases and J by 3 bases, with 11 bases between. In DNA, the CDR3 is TGCGCCAGCAGTGATACAGGGAGGGACACTGAAGCTTTCTTT. Translated, it gives CASSDTGRDTEAFF.

J is TRBJ2-7 and V is TRBV27; D gene ambiguous. The CDR3 loop spans 14 amino acids. Germline lookup yields CDR1 MNHEY and CDR2 SMNVEV (reference sequence). The germline V and J ends were trimmed by 5 bases and 2 bases, with 13 bases remaining between them. The CDR3 spells CASSVPGFPYEQYF. The DNA for the CDR3 is TGTGCCAGCAGTGTCCCCGGGTTTCCCTACGAGCAGTACTTC.

The chain employs TRBV5-4 and TRBJ1-2; D gene uncertain. Germline lookup yields CDR1 SGHNT and CDR2 YYREEE (reference sequence). The V gene lost 1 base and the J gene lost 5 bases, with 6 bases spanning the gap. This CDR3 spans 12 amino acids. CDR3 loop: CASSLHGYGYTF. CDR3 coding DNA: TGTGCCAGCAGCTTGCATGGGTATGGCTACACCTTC.

V usage is TRBV7-9 and J usage is TRBJ1-3; a possible D gene is TRBD1 (5 bases). This CDR3 spans 17 amino acids. Trimming left V 5 bases short and J 0 bases short, with 17 bases between. CDR1 is SEHNR and CDR2 is FQNEAQ in the germline V gene (reference sequence). CDR3 sequence reads: CASSAPGPISSGNTIYF. In DNA, the CDR3 is TGTGCCAGCAGCGCACCGGGACCGATCAGCTCTGGAAACACCATATATTTT.

V gene TRBV14 combines with J gene TRBJ2-3; 8 bases align to TRBD1. This CDR3 has 15 residues. The germline CDR1 and CDR2 sequences are SGHDN and FVKESK. The V gene end was trimmed by 4 bases and the J gene end by 5 bases; junction bases not matched to a gene: 8. The CDR3 bases are TGTGCCAGCAGCCGGGCCGGTACAGGGGGAGATACGCAGTATTTT. Translation: CASSRAGTGGDTQYF.

The chain recombines TRBV13 with TRBJ1-1; D gene uncertain. Trimming cost V 1 base and J 0 bases, with 3 bases left between them. This CDR3 contains 13 residues. Germline V gives CDR1 PRHDT, CDR2 FYEKMQ (reference sequence). CDR3 in amino acids: CASSLALNTEAFF. DNA of the CDR3: TGTGCCAGCAGCTTAGCACTGAACACTGAAGCTTTCTTT.

The chain uses TRBV5-1 and TRBJ1-2; D gene uncertain. Germline V gives CDR1 SGHRS, CDR2 YFSETQ. V was clipped by 1 base and J by 1 base, with 11 bases between them. This CDR3 contains 15 residues. The CDR3 loop is CASSLTAGSNYGYTF. CDR3 coding DNA: TGCGCCAGCAGCTTGACGGCCGGTAGTAACTATGGCTACACCTTC.

This clone has a handful of counts. J is TRBJ1-2 and V is TRBV29-1; unclear D gene. The CDR3 sequence is 9 residues long. V was trimmed by 4 bases and J by 6 bases, leaving 3 bases between them. The germline V gene encodes CDR1 SQVTM and CDR2 ANQGSEA. CDR3 sequence reads: CSVVDGYTF. CDR3 sequence (DNA): TGCAGCGTTGTTGATGGCTACACCTTC.

In its sample, this clone was seen once. The V gene is TRBV30, the J gene TRBJ1-6; no clear D gene. The CDR3 has 15 residues. Germline V gives CDR1 GTSNPN, CDR2 SVGIG (reference sequence). Deletions cut 0 bases from V and 2 bases from J, with 8 bases between. The CDR3 DNA reads as TGTGCCTGGAGTGTGATGGGTACCTATAATTCACCCCTCCACTTT. Amino acid sequence: CAWSVMGTYNSPLHF.

J is TRBJ2-3 and V is TRBV18; 9 bases are a match to TRBD2. The germline CDR1 and CDR2 sequences are KGHSH and LQKENI. CDR3 size: 15 residues. J lost 6 bases, V lost 2 bases, and 6 bases had no gene match. Here the CDR3 reads CASSPALAGSDTQYF. CDR3 nucleotides: TGTGCCAGCTCACCAGCGCTAGCGGGGAGTGATACGCAGTATTTT.

The rearrangement links TRBV5-1 to TRBJ1-2, with TRBD1 as a possible D gene (6 bases). The CDR3 consists of 15 residues. The V and J ends lost 2 bases and 8 bases respectively, with 19 bases between them. Germline CDR1 is SGHRS and CDR2 is YFSETQ. The CDR3 loop is CASSFLWGADQGYTF. The CDR3 bases are TGCGCCAGCAGCTTCCTTTGGGGGGCTGATCAGGGCTACACCTTC.

This clone was detected once. The chain carries TRBV5-6 and TRBJ2-2, with 10 bases that match TRBD2. In germline, CDR1 is SGHDT, CDR2 YYEEEE. The ends lost 2 bases at V and 2 bases at J; junction bases unmatched: 3. The CDR3 is 16 amino acids. CDR3 bases: TGTGCCAGCAGCTTTCGGACTAGCGGAAACACCGGGGAGCTGTTTTTT. Translated: CASSFRTSGNTGELFF.

The chain has TRBV11-2 and TRBJ2-3, with D uncertain. Germline assignment: CDR1 SGHAT and CDR2 FQNNGV. This CDR3 spans 18 amino acids. The V end lost 0 bases, the J end lost 3 bases, and 19 bases lay between the germline ends. The CDR3 bases are TGTGCCAGCAGCTTAGATCCCCGGGTGTCTTATAGAACAGATACGCAGTATTTT. Amino acids: CASSLDPRVSYRTDTQYF.

The V call is TRBV19, the J call TRBJ1-2; TRBD1 is a possible D gene (5 bases). With 5 bases removed from V and 8 bases from J, the gap between germline ends came to 15 bases. CDR1 is LNHDA and CDR2 is SQIVND in the germline V gene (reference sequence). This CDR3 has 13 residues. CDR3 sequence reads: CASSFGTTGGYTF. CDR3 DNA sequence: TGTGCCAGTAGTTTCGGGACCACCGGAGGCTACACCTTC.